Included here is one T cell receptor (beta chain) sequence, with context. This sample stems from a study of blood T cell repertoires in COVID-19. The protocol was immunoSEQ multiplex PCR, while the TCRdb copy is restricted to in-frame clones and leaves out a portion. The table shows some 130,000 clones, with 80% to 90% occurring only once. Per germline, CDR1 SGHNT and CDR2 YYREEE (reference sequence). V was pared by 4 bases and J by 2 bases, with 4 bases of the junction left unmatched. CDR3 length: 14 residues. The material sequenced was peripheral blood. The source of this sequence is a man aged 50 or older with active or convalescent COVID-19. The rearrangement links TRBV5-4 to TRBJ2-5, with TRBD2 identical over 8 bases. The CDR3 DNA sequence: TGTGCCAGCAGCCCGGGGACTAGTCAAGAGACCCAGTACTTC. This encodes CASSPGTSQETQYF.